This passage covers 18 T cell receptor beta chains from one sample sequenced in a study of blood T cell repertoires in COVID-19. Produced via immunoSEQ multiplex PCR; TCRdb's table is partial and in-frame only. The sample consists of around 450,000 clones, about nine tenths of them appearing once. The sequenced sample consisted of PBMCs or T cells enriched from blood (not recorded which). The receptors shown here come from a woman between 18 and 29 years old who had recovered from COVID-19.

The chain uses TRBV5-1 and TRBJ2-5; D remains unclear. This CDR3 is 13 amino acids long. V lost 7 bases and J 5 bases, leaving 15 bases between the germline ends. CDR1 is SGHRS, CDR2 YFSETQ, per germline. In DNA form, the CDR3 reads TGCGCCAGCTCCTTCAGGCCCCCGGAGACCCAGTACTTC. This translates into CASSFRPPETQYF.

V is TRBV19 and J is TRBJ1-5, with D tentatively TRBD1 (5 bases). Germline V lookup: CDR1 LNHDA, CDR2 SQIVND (reference sequence). The CDR3 has 16 residues. Trimming removed 7 bases from V and 2 bases from J, with 18 bases in between. The CDR3 sequence is CASNYRGLGGNQPQHF. In nucleotides, the CDR3 is TGTGCCAGTAACTACCGGGGACTCGGGGGCAATCAGCCCCAGCATTTT.

The chain uses TRBV4-2 and TRBJ2-7; D may be TRBD2 (5 bases). CDR1 is LGHNA, CDR2 YNFKEQ, per germline. The CDR3 totals 15 residues. V was trimmed by 0 bases and J by 4 bases, leaving 13 bases between them. The CDR3 loop is CASSQDAFWEYEQYF. In DNA form, the CDR3 reads TGTGCCAGCAGCCAAGACGCCTTTTGGGAGTACGAGCAGTACTTC.

The V and J genes are TRBV3-1 (or the pseudogene TRBV3-2) and TRBJ2-7, with a possible D match to TRBD1 (6 bases). The CDR3 sequence is 15 residues long. V was trimmed by 3 bases and J by 0 bases, leaving 12 bases between them. CDR1 and CDR2 (germline): LGHDT, YNNKEL (reference sequence). The CDR3 reads CASSHYRDNSYEQYF. In DNA, the CDR3 is TGTGCCAGCAGCCACTACCGGGACAACTCCTACGAGCAGTACTTC.

The genes are TRBV7-2 and TRBJ2-1; 7 bases align to TRBD1. The V segment lost 4 bases and the J segment 7 bases; nucleotides outside the gene matches: 7. Per germline, CDR1 SGHTA and CDR2 FQGNSA. The CDR3 has 14 residues. CDR3 amino acids: CASSSRQGQNEQFF. The DNA for the CDR3 is TGTGCCAGCAGCTCGAGACAGGGACAGAATGAGCAGTTCTTC.

V gene TRBV19 combines with J gene TRBJ2-2, with 8 bases aligning to TRBD2. The germline CDR1 and CDR2 sequences are LNHDA and SQIVND (reference sequence). The CDR3 covers 15 residues. J was trimmed by 6 bases and V by 3 bases; bases with no gene match: 6. The CDR3 nucleotides read TGTGCCAGTAGTATTGGGCTAGCGGGCTCCGGGGAGCTGTTTTTT. It translates to CASSIGLAGSGELFF. Combining the CDR3 with reference TRBV19 and TRBJ2-2 gives the whole variable domain DGGITQSPKYLFRKEGQNVTLSCEQNLNHDAMYWYRQDPGQGLRLIYYSQIVNDFQKGDIAEGYSVSREKKESFPLTVTSAQKNPTAFYLCASSIGLAGSGELFFGEGSRLTVL.

The table lists this clone with a count of one. The chain has TRBV4-1 and TRBJ2-1, with a possible D match to TRBD2 (6 bases). The CDR3 sequence is 11 residues long. Between the trimmed V and J ends, which lost 4 bases and 10 bases, there was a span of 8 bases. Germline V gene lookup returns CDR1 MGHRA and CDR2 YSYEKL. The CDR3: CASSPGREQFF. For the CDR3, the DNA is TGCGCCAGCAGCCCAGGGAGGGAGCAGTTCTTC.

The chain joins TRBV3-1 (or the pseudogene TRBV3-2) to TRBJ2-3; possible D gene TRBD1, 6 bases. The germline V gene has CDR1 LGHDT and CDR2 YNNKEL (reference sequence). The CDR3 length is 12 residues. V was shortened by 2 bases and J by 9 bases, with 9 bases between the two germline ends. CDR3 loop: CASSQLQGTQYF. The DNA of the CDR3 is TGTGCCAGCAGCCAACTTCAGGGGACGCAGTATTTT.

This clone occurred once. This chain joins TRBV3-1 (or the pseudogene TRBV3-2) and TRBJ2-2, with D uncertain. This CDR3 comprises 16 residues. V was trimmed by 4 bases and J by 1 base, leaving 13 bases between them. The germline gives CDR1 LGHDT, CDR2 YNNKEL (reference sequence). CDR3 residues: CASSRYIPGNTGELFF. CDR3 bases: TGTGCCAGCAGCCGTTATATCCCAGGGAACACCGGGGAGCTGTTTTTT.

The chain couples TRBV7-2 to TRBJ1-4; a possible D gene is TRBD1 (6 bases). The germline V gene encodes CDR1 SGHTA and CDR2 FQGNSA. This CDR3 spans 16 amino acids. Trimming took 4 bases from V and 4 from J, leaving 16 bases between them. In DNA form, the CDR3 reads TGTGCCAGCAGCTCAGTGGGGGGGGCCTATAATGAAAAACTGTTTTTT. Amino acid sequence: CASSSVGGAYNEKLFF. Drawing the rest from reference TRBV7-2 and TRBJ1-4, the complete variable domain is GAGVSQSPSNKVTEKGKDVELRCDPISGHTALYWYRQSLGQGLEFLIYFQGNSAPDKSGLPSDRFSAERTGGSVSTLTIQRTQQEDSAVYLCASSSVGGAYNEKLFFGSGTQLSVL.

This clone was counted a single time. CDR3 DNA: TGCGCCAGCAGCCAATCCTTTAGCGGGGGAAACTACGAGCAGTACTTC. Translated, it gives CASSQSFSGGNYEQYF. The V gene is TRBV4-1, the J gene TRBJ2-7, with 9 positions matching TRBD2. The CDR3 is 16 residues long. The V and J ends lost 2 bases and 3 bases, in that order; junction bases with no gene match: 8. CDR1 and CDR2 (germline): MGHRA, YSYEKL.

The chain couples TRBV28 to TRBJ2-1, with 7 bases fitting TRBD2. The CDR3 is made up of 19 amino acids. Germline CDR1 and CDR2: MDHEN and SYDVKM. Trimming took 3 bases from V and 4 from J; bases not matched to a gene: 18. CDR3 protein: CASSFLSLADSNVYNEQFF. The CDR3, as DNA: TGTGCCAGCAGTTTTCTCTCTCTAGCGGACTCTAACGTTTACAATGAGCAGTTCTTC.

The genes are TRBV24-1 and TRBJ1-2; TRBD1 might be the D (6 bases). Germline V gives CDR1 KGHDR, CDR2 SFDVKD. The V end lost 6 bases, the J end lost 8 bases, and 15 bases lay between the germline ends. The length of the CDR3 is 13 residues. CDR3 in amino acids: CATSPGDRGGYTF. DNA for the CDR3: TGTGCCACCAGTCCAGGGGATAGAGGGGGCTACACCTTC.

This clone was seen at least ten times. This chain links TRBV7-3 with TRBJ2-2, with D unclear. The germline gives CDR1 SGHTA, CDR2 FQGTGA. The CDR3 extends over 14 amino acids. Trimming removed 4 bases at V and 4 bases at J, with 10 bases between. For the CDR3, the DNA is TGTGCCAGCAGCTCCCCCATCGGCACCGGGGAGCTGTTTTTT. Translation: CASSSPIGTGELFF.

The J gene is TRBJ1-4, the V gene TRBV28, with TRBD1 identical over 7 bases. In germline, CDR1 is MDHEN, CDR2 SYDVKM. This CDR3 is built from 14 residues. V was pared by 6 bases and J by 3 bases, with 4 bases of the junction left unmatched. In DNA, the CDR3 is TGTGCCAGCAGCGAGGGGGCGCCTAATGAAAAACTGTTTTTT. Its protein product is CASSEGAPNEKLFF.

The chain is built from TRBV20-1 and TRBJ2-7, with a tentative D call TRBD1 (5 bases). The CDR3 has 12 residues. Germline V gives CDR1 DFQATT, CDR2 SNEGSKA (reference sequence). Trimming took 3 bases from V and 1 from J, leaving 7 bases between them. The CDR3 bases are TGCAGTGCTAGTGACAGATCCTACGAGCAGTACTTC. This codes for CSASDRSYEQYF.

This sequence joins TRBV2 and TRBJ2-7; 9 bases agree with TRBD1. V lost 4 bases, J lost 2 bases, and 9 bases stayed unmatched. The germline V gene has CDR1 SNHLY and CDR2 FYNNEI. The CDR3 runs to 16 residues. The chain's CDR3 is CASSGVLGQGPYEQYF. The CDR3 DNA sequence: TGTGCCAGCAGTGGGGTTTTGGGACAGGGTCCCTACGAGCAGTACTTC.

The V gene is TRBV4-1, the J gene TRBJ2-5, with D maybe TRBD2 (7 bases). Germline-derived CDR1 and CDR2 are MGHRA and YSYEKL. CDR3 length: 15 amino acids. Between the trimmed V and J ends, which lost 0 bases and 5 bases, there was a span of 13 bases. As DNA, the CDR3 is TGCGCCAGCAGCCAAGAACAAGAGGGGGGGGAGACCCAGTACTTC. This sequence encodes CASSQEQEGGETQYF.